A single sample gave rise to the 11 T cell receptor beta chains below, sequenced in a study of cytomegalovirus exposure and HLA in healthy donors. Sequencing used immunoSEQ multiplex PCR; TCRdb keeps in-frame clones, though not all of them. Of about 280,000 clones listed, roughly 90% were seen once; the top ten hold approximately 0.94%. Material: PBMCs. Receptor source: a woman aged 18-29 years in good health and CMV-seronegative.

The rearrangement joins TRBV28 to TRBJ2-1; 8 positions agree with TRBD1. The junction had 12 bases not matched to a gene; V was cut back by 6 bases and J by 8 bases. This CDR3 has 15 amino acids. Looked up from germline, CDR1 is MDHEN and CDR2 is SYDVKM. The CDR3 here is CASRVGQGALDEQFF. For the CDR3, the DNA is TGTGCCAGCAGAGTAGGGCAGGGGGCTTTGGATGAGCAGTTCTTC. Complete variable domain (other parts from reference TRBV28 and TRBJ2-1): DVKVTQSSRYLVKRTGEKVFLECVQDMDHENMFWYRQDPGLGLRLIYFSYDVKMKEKGDIPEGYSVSREKKERFSLILESASTNQTSMYLCASRVGQGALDEQFFGPGTRLTVL.

The genes are TRBV19 and TRBJ2-2; weak D call: TRBD1 (5 bases). Germline V lookup: CDR1 LNHDA, CDR2 SQIVND (reference sequence). Between the trimmed V and J ends, which lost 1 base and 6 bases, there was a span of 9 bases. The CDR3 is 14 residues long. The CDR3 bases are TGTGCCAGTAGTATAGCCAGGGCAGCCGGGGAGCTGTTTTTT. This codes for CASSIARAAGELFF.

The rearrangement uses TRBV30 and TRBJ2-4; D is uncertain. V lost 1 base, J lost 7 bases, and 11 bases lay in between. Germline CDR1 GTSNPN, CDR2 SVGIG (reference sequence). This CDR3 is 13 amino acids long. CDR3 amino acids: CAWSGDTSNIQYF. The CDR3 coding sequence is TGTGCCTGGAGTGGAGACACCAGTAACATTCAGTACTTC.

This chain connects TRBV16 to TRBJ2-7; D ambiguous. Deletions cut 0 bases from V and 5 bases from J, with 8 bases between. Germline loops: CDR1 KGHSY, CDR2 FQNENV. The CDR3 has 13 residues. CDR3 protein: CASSQSYEDEQYF. The CDR3, as DNA: TGTGCCAGCAGCCAATCGTATGAGGACGAGCAGTACTTC.

This clone was counted at least ten times. The chain recombines TRBV11-2 with TRBJ1-2; 7 bases map to TRBD1. The ends lost 1 base at V and 6 bases at J; junction bases unmatched: 2. The germline CDR1 and CDR2 sequences are SGHAT and FQNNGV. This CDR3 contains 13 residues. This chain's CDR3 is CASSLGTGHGYTF. For the CDR3, the DNA is TGTGCCAGCAGCTTAGGGACAGGTCATGGCTACACCTTC.

The chain uses TRBV6-6 and TRBJ2-7; the D gene is possibly TRBD2 (6 bases). This CDR3 contains 14 residues. Germline V gene sequence: CDR1 MNHNY, CDR2 SVGAGI (reference sequence). Trimming took off 11 bases at V and 6 bases at J, with 23 bases between the two ends. The CDR3 region is CAGRSGSALSEQYF. CDR3 nucleotides: TGTGCCGGGAGGAGCGGCTCGGCCCTCTCCGAGCAGTACTTC.

The chain combines TRBV28 with TRBJ2-7; 7 bases are shared with TRBD1. With 6 bases clipped from V and 3 bases from J, the junction kept 5 bases outside the gene matches. CDR3 length: 13 residues. Per the germline V gene, CDR1 is MDHEN and CDR2 is SYDVKM. CDR3 in DNA: TGTGCCAGCAGGGACAGGATGAACTACGAGCAGTACTTC. As protein: CASRDRMNYEQYF.

The rearrangement uses TRBV6-1 and TRBJ2-7; 7 bases align to TRBD1. The CDR3 covers 16 residues. Germline trimming cut 1 base from V and 3 bases from J; bases unmatched to any gene: 9. Looked up from germline, CDR1 is MNHNS and CDR2 is SASEGT. The CDR3 is CASSEVFWDRSYEQYF. CDR3 nucleotide sequence: TGTGCCAGCAGTGAAGTTTTTTGGGACAGAAGCTACGAGCAGTACTTC.

V and J are TRBV6-4 and TRBJ2-3, with a tentative D call TRBD1 (5 bases). The germline V gene has CDR1 MRHNA and CDR2 SNTAGT. The CDR3 loop spans 14 amino acids. V lost 2 bases to trimming and J lost 4 bases, with 10 bases between them. The CDR3 DNA follows: TGTGCCAGCAGTGACGGACATTTTGCAGATACGCAGTATTTT. Amino acid sequence: CASSDGHFADTQYF.

This chain connects TRBV6-6 to TRBJ1-4; possible D gene TRBD1, 5 bases. This CDR3 contains 14 residues. Germline V gene sequence: CDR1 MNHNY, CDR2 SVGAGI (reference sequence). V was trimmed by 8 bases and J by 6 bases, leaving 16 bases between them. The CDR3 DNA follows: TGTGCCAGCTTCGGGGGGACTTCATATGAAAAACTGTTTTTT. This codes for CASFGGTSYEKLFF.

The CDR3 spells CASSQVSRGSLSEQFF. The CDR3, as DNA: TGCGCCAGCAGCCAAGTCTCCAGGGGAAGTTTATCTGAGCAGTTCTTC. The chain is built from TRBV4-3 and TRBJ2-1, with D tentatively TRBD1 (6 bases). The CDR3 is 16 residues long. Per the germline V gene, CDR1 is LGHNA and CDR2 is YSLEER. V lost 1 base and J 9 bases, leaving 19 bases between the germline ends.